This TCR beta chain came from a study of CD8 T cells in Susac syndrome (dated by TCRdb to the late 2010s). Turning to the overall study: Among the sequenced Susac syndrome patients, about six had clinically active disease and under ten were in clinical remission. At blood withdrawal, Susac syndrome patients were either therapy-naive, taking corticosteroids (in some cases with IVIg as well), or taking IVIg alone. Repertoire sequencing was used to test whether CD8+ T cell activation and differentiation in Susac syndrome was antigen driven. Clonality of the CD8+ T cell repertoire was compared between about a dozen healthy donors, approximately 14 Susac syndrome patients and some 15 multiple sclerosis patients. Overall study outcomes, separate from this receptor: Some 15 and five Susac-specific public clones were found in the total CD8+ and CD8+ TEMRA repertoires, respectively. The study acknowledged that relatively few individuals were included in the TCR sequencing and HLA analysis. CD8+ repertoires in Susac syndrome showed clonal expansion, which was highest in CD8+ TEMRA cells and was greater in clinically active patients than in remitting patients.

The germline V gene provides CDR1 LGHNA and CDR2 YSLEER. The trim is 4 bases for V and 6 bases for J, with a gap of 19 bases between the germline ends. The CDR3 contains 15 residues, cysteine and phenylalanine counted. The entry retains the CDR3 DNA only, 45 bases that are in frame from base 1. RNA was extracted with the RNeasy kit and roughly 0.5 to 1 ug was reverse transcribed using random hexamers. The immunoSEQ multiplex PCR assay, covering 54 Vbeta and 13 Jbeta segments, was used to amplify TCR beta CDR3 regions. PCR amplification bias was corrected using a synthetic template baseline for primer optimization and computational correction. On the study's bioinformatics: Reads were assigned to V, D and J genes according to IMGT and analyzed in immunoSEQ Analyzer, with only productive sequences retained. Clonality was calculated as one minus the Shannon entropy normalized by log2 of the number of productive unique sequences. For each patient and control, public and private clones were evaluated within the 100 most prevalent clones. Clones were defined as Susac-specific when absent from the healthy and MS cohorts, from over a thousand published viral clones and from other ImmuneACCESS disease sequences. TCRdb ran its own pipeline on the public reads, namely fastp trimming at Q25 and MiXCR clone calling, and kept in-frame beta chains. Rows with a matching CDR3 protein are joined into one entry that keeps the most common DNA and genes. The V and J calls follow TCRdb's processing rather than the paper's. Present in this sample are 75,000 to 100,000 distinct CDR3 sequences, approximately 95% of which were seen just once. Clones ranked in the top ten supply about 0.94% of the sample.

High-throughput TCR beta sequencing profiled peripheral blood CD8+ and CD4+ T cells from healthy donors, Susac syndrome patients and multiple sclerosis patients. The Susac syndrome patients fulfilled recently defined diagnostic criteria for either definite or probable disease. Bulk CD8+ and CD4+ T cells were purified by magnetic negative isolation, while CD8+ TEMRA cells were enriched using FACS. Blood was drawn into EDTA tubes, processed within 24 hours, and PBMCs were isolated by density gradient centrifugation. PBMCs intended for TCR sequencing were frozen in liquid nitrogen and were later thawed in a 37 degrees C water bath. The sorted or isolated CD4+, CD8+ and CD8+ TEMRA cells had a purity of 90% or higher. In regard to this clonotype: Its target antigen remains unknown. Qualities for individual bases were not recorded, and no much larger clone is one base off.

The specimen sequenced was CD8+ T cells from PBMCs. This receptor was identified in a human donor with Susac syndrome. The V and J segments used are TRBV4-3 and TRBJ2-7; D gene: possibly TRBD2, on 7 matching bases. The DNA sequence follows: TGCGCCAGCAGCCTTGACGGGCGGGGGCCTACCGAGCAGTACTTC. It specifies CASSLDGRGPTEQYF.